This TCR beta chain was documented in a study of blood T cell repertoires in COVID-19 (dated by TCRdb to 2020 to 2021). Regarding the complete study: Samples from collaborators originated in the United States, Italy and Spain and spanned both the acute and convalescent phases of COVID-19. The prospective study material was composed of cDNA or gDNA derived from T cells, B-cell-depleted T cells, or PBMCs. Deeply sampled blood TCRbeta repertoires from subjects exposed to, actively infected with, or recovered from COVID-19 were included in the dataset. The repertoires were released in a freely available public database intended as a resource for research on the immune response to SARS-CoV-2. The samples were drawn from two sources: the first 160 participants of the ongoing ImmuneRACE study, and fewer than 1,500 subjects contributed by 6 global collaborators. Nearly every sample came with metadata listing a de-identified subject ID, COVID-19 status, age in years and sex. Where HLA class I and class II types were available, the types were taken from metadata supplied by the sample provider, not from assay-based typing.

TCRbeta CDR3 regions were amplified from genomic DNA by means of the immunoSEQ Assay, a bias-controlled multiplex PCR. The source study handled its data this way. Nucleated cell counts per sample were estimated from amplification of reference gene primers within the assay. To quantify the absolute abundance of each unique TCRbeta CDR3 rearrangement, sequence reads were collapsed and filtered. For each sample, productive Simpson clonality was calculated as the square root of Simpson's diversity index over productive rearrangements. TCRdb holds this immuneACCESS table with in-frame rearrangements only. Some clones are missing; in checked studies, unresolved V genes explain under half, and the rest has no known cause. V and J calls and clone size are copied from that table; D and trimming were computed from the DNA. The table for this sample lists hundreds of thousands of clones; over 75% of them were counted only once. Of the sample, less than 2.5% is held by the ten largest clones.

With respect to this clone: What this receptor recognizes is not known. Per-nucleotide qualities are absent, and no much larger clonotype sits a single base away.

Participants in the prospective study were aged about 18 to 89 years, lived in 20 to 30 United States geographic areas, and enrolled through a virtual design. Cohort assignment in the prospective study relied on participant-reported clinical history from a screening survey and a study questionnaire. For ImmuneRACE Cohort 3, a participant was defined as recovered based on two consecutive negative NP/OP PCR tests, clearance by a healthcare professional, or resolution of symptoms. In the prospective study, whole blood, serum and a nasopharyngeal or oropharyngeal swab were collected from each participant by mobile phlebotomists. Participants in the prospective study had the option to provide additional blood draws and questionnaires over a 2-month period. Before DNA extraction, prospective study blood samples were shipped either frozen or at room temperature. Broad study findings and their caveats: How much clinical and demographic metadata was included differed by source and by participant, and the metadata was provided uncurated.

From a lookup of the germline V gene (reference sequence), CDR1 and CDR2 are DFQATT and SNEGSKA. Trimming at the junction amounts to 5 bases on V and 7 bases on J, and the germline ends lie 2 bases apart. Taken from cysteine to phenylalanine, the CDR3 has 8 residues. Of the read, only the CDR3 DNA is kept; its 24 bases are in frame from base 1. The TCR sequence derives from a woman aged 18-29 years who had recovered from COVID-19. This receptor chain uses TRBV20-1 and TRBJ1-1, with the D gene not confidently named. Source material: PBMCs or T cells enriched from blood (not recorded which). The CDR3 has the sequence CSAREAFF. The nucleotide sequence is TGCAGTGCTCGTGAAGCTTTCTTT.